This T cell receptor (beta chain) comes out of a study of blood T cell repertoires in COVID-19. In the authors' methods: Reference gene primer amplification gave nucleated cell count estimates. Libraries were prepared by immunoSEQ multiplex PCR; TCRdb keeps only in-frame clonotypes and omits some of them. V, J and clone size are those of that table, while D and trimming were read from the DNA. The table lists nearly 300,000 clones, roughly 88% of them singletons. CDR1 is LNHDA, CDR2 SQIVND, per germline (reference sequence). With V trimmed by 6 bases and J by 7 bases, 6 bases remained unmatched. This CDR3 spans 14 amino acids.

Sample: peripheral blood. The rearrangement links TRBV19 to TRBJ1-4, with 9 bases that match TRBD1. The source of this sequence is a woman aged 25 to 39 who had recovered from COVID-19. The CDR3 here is CASSRDRETEKLFF. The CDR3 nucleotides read TGTGCCAGTAGCCGGGACAGGGAAACTGAAAAACTGTTTTTT.